Following are 26 T cell receptor beta chains from one sample sequenced in a study of blood T cell repertoires in COVID-19. Profiled with immunoSEQ multiplex PCR; TCRdb holds only in-frame clones, not every one. Of about 46,000 clones in the sample, around 90% were seen once. Specimen: peripheral blood. These receptors all come from a human donor with active COVID-19. The donor label of this sample is uncertain.

This chain links TRBV13 with TRBJ2-2; TRBD1 matches 8 bases. The CDR3 covers 21 residues. In germline, CDR1 is PRHDT, CDR2 FYEKMQ (reference sequence). Trimming removed 0 bases from V and 0 bases from J; junction bases left unmatched: 15. As DNA, the CDR3 is TGTGCCAGCAGCTTAGGCCTTTCGTATCCGGGACAGGACCCGAACACCGGGGAGCTGTTTTTT. This codes for CASSLGLSYPGQDPNTGELFF.

This chain links TRBV5-1 with TRBJ1-6; possible D gene TRBD1, 5 bases. Per germline, CDR1 SGHRS and CDR2 YFSETQ. CDR3 length equals 19 residues. Trimming shortened V by 0 bases and J by 9 bases, and 25 bases separated the two germline ends. The CDR3 loop reads CASSLAGEGRSRGSSPLHF. The CDR3 coding sequence is TGCGCCAGCAGCTTGGCCGGAGAAGGGCGGTCAAGGGGTAGTTCACCCCTCCACTTT.

J is TRBJ1-3 and V is TRBV7-9; D unresolved. The CDR3 sequence is 14 residues long. Germline V CDR1 and CDR2: SEHNR, FQNEAQ (reference sequence). The V and J ends lost 5 bases and 0 bases respectively, with 8 bases between them. The chain's CDR3 is CASSTVSSGNTIYF. The DNA of the CDR3 is TGTGCCAGCAGCACAGTGAGCTCTGGAAACACCATATATTTT.

Points on this clone: Other DNA sequences in this specimen translate into the identical CDR3. V is TRBV24-1 and J is TRBJ2-3, with TRBD1 identical over 7 bases. The CDR3 totals 15 residues. V was pared by 4 bases and J by 6 bases, with 9 bases of the junction left unmatched. Germline values: CDR1 KGHDR, CDR2 SFDVKD. The CDR3 DNA reads as TGTGCCACCAGTGACCATCGACAGGGCTCGGATACGCAGTATTTT. Translation: CATSDHRQGSDTQYF.

The V and J genes are TRBV9 and TRBJ2-7; 9 bases are a match to TRBD1. Germline CDR1 and CDR2: SGDLS and YYNGEE. V shed 3 bases and J 1 base; nucleotides not matched to a gene: 8. The CDR3 is made up of 16 amino acids. The CDR3, as DNA: TGTGCCAGCAGCGCTAACCGGGACAGGGATTCCTACGAGCAGTACTTC. It specifies CASSANRDRDSYEQYF. The whole variable domain, filled in from reference TRBV9 and TRBJ2-7, reads DSGVTQTPKHLITATGQRVTLRCSPRSGDLSVYWYQQSLDQGLQFLIQYYNGEERAKGNILERFSAQQFPDLHSELNLSSLELGDSALYFCASSANRDRDSYEQYFGPGTRLTVT.

This clone has only a few counts. The chain's CDR3 is CASSVSTSSGNTIYF. The CDR3 bases are TGTGCCAGCAGCGTCAGTACCAGCTCTGGAAACACCATATATTTT. V gene TRBV2 combines with J gene TRBJ1-3, with D unresolved. Trimming removed 6 bases from V and 0 bases from J, with 12 bases in between. There are 15 residues in the CDR3. CDR1 and CDR2 (germline): SNHLY, FYNNEI. Combining the CDR3 with reference TRBV2 and TRBJ1-3 gives the whole variable domain EPEVTQTPSHQVTQMGQEVILRCVPISNHLYFYWYRQILGQKVEFLVSFYNNEISEKSEIFDDQFSVERPDGSNFTLKIRSTKLEDSAMYFCASSVSTSSGNTIYFGEGSWLTVV.

The V gene is TRBV7-2, the J gene TRBJ2-3; 8 bases line up with TRBD1. V lost 4 bases to trimming and J lost 4 bases; unmatched junction nucleotides: 7. There are 15 residues in the CDR3. Germline loops: CDR1 SGHTA, CDR2 FQGNSA. CDR3 bases: TGTGCCAGCAGCTCTCAGACAGGGGTCGCAGATACGCAGTATTTT. This sequence encodes CASSSQTGVADTQYF.

This clone has only one observation. V is TRBV2 and J is TRBJ1-3, with 8 positions matching TRBD1. V gave up 2 bases and J gave up 7 bases; unmatched junction bases: 4. Germline CDR1 reads SNHLY; CDR2 reads FYNNEI. The length of the CDR3 is 14 residues. The DNA for the CDR3 is TGTGCCAGCAGTGAACAGGGGGCAGAGAACACCATATATTTT. Its translation is CASSEQGAENTIYF.

The rearrangement links TRBV2 to TRBJ2-3, with 7 bases lining up with TRBD1. This CDR3 contains 15 residues. Germline-derived CDR1 and CDR2 are SNHLY and FYNNEI. V shed 4 bases, J shed 2 bases, and the junction held 6 bases outside the gene matches. The CDR3 DNA reads as TGTGCCAGCAGTGTTCGACAGGGATACACAGATACGCAGTATTTT. Translating it yields CASSVRQGYTDTQYF.

The CDR3 reads CASRGTSGRDGGETQYF. The CDR3 DNA is TGTGCCAGCAGAGGGACTAGCGGGAGAGATGGAGGAGAGACCCAGTACTTC. V is TRBV25-1 and J is TRBJ2-5; 14 positions match TRBD2. Losses at the gene ends were 6 bases for V and 4 bases for J; bases not matched to a gene: 10. The CDR3 is 17 amino acids. Germline lookup yields CDR1 MGHDK and CDR2 SYGVNS.

The CDR3 sequence is CASSPGRGNTEAFF. The CDR3 region has the DNA TGTGCCAGCTCACCTGGACGGGGGAACACTGAAGCTTTCTTT. V usage is TRBV18 and J usage is TRBJ1-1, with D hard to call. The germline V gene has CDR1 KGHSH and CDR2 LQKENI. The CDR3 loop spans 14 amino acids. V dropped 3 bases and J dropped 1 base, with 9 bases sitting between them. The full variable domain, its missing parts supplied by reference TRBV18 and TRBJ1-1, is NAGVMQNPRHLVRRRGQEARLRCSPMKGHSHVYWYRQLPEEGLKFMVYLQKENIIDESGMPKERFSAEFPKEGPSILRIQQVVRGDSAAYFCASSPGRGNTEAFFGQGTRLTVV.

DNA of the CDR3: TGTGCCAGCAGTTACGATGGGCAGACCATCTACGAGCAGTACTTC. It translates to CASSYDGQTIYEQYF. The rearrangement joins TRBV6-5 to TRBJ2-7; D gene ambiguous. V was clipped by 2 bases and J by 3 bases, with 14 bases between them. Germline assignment: CDR1 MNHEY and CDR2 SVGAGI. The CDR3 consists of 15 residues.

This chain links TRBV10-3 with TRBJ2-2, with TRBD1 matching over 7 bases. J lost 5 bases, V lost 10 bases, and 10 bases had no gene match. Germline CDR1 is ENHRY and CDR2 is SYGVKD. This CDR3 is built from 14 residues. The CDR3 region has the DNA TGTGCCACGACCGACAGGGCCGGTACCGGGGAGCTGTTTTTT. As protein: CATTDRAGTGELFF.

The J gene is TRBJ2-6, the V gene TRBV19; D gene uncertain. V gave up 5 bases and J gave up 1 base, with 15 bases separating them. Germline V gene sequence: CDR1 LNHDA, CDR2 SQIVND (reference sequence). The CDR3 totals 17 residues. CDR3 DNA sequence: TGTGCCAGTAGTTCGACAAGTGGTCGATCTGGGGCCAACGTCCTGACTTTC. It translates to CASSSTSGRSGANVLTF.

The chain employs TRBV6-5 and TRBJ2-7; 10 bases line up with TRBD1. This CDR3 has 15 amino acids. V shed 5 bases and J 2 bases; nucleotides not matched to a gene: 6. Germline loops: CDR1 MNHEY, CDR2 SVGAGI. CDR3 in amino acids: CASSRLGQGPYEQYF. For the CDR3, the DNA is TGTGCCAGCAGTCGTCTGGGACAGGGGCCCTACGAGCAGTACTTC.

The chain carries TRBV5-6 and TRBJ2-7, with D possibly TRBD1 on 7 matching bases. Trimming cost V 4 bases and J 3 bases, with 17 bases left between them. The CDR3 length is 15 residues. Germline lookup yields CDR1 SGHDT and CDR2 YYEEEE. CDR3 in amino acids: CASSPGGGWVYEQYF. CDR3 in DNA: TGTGCCAGCAGCCCAGGGGGAGGATGGGTCTACGAGCAGTACTTC.

V usage is TRBV10-1 and J usage is TRBJ2-3, with 10 bases fitting TRBD2. This CDR3 is 14 amino acids long. CDR1 is WNHNN and CDR2 is SYGVQD in the germline V gene (reference sequence). Trimming cost V 3 bases and J 9 bases; bases outside gene matches: 6. CDR3: CASSDSSGGWTQYF. CDR3 coding DNA: TGCGCCAGCAGTGATTCTAGCGGGGGATGGACGCAGTATTTT.

The V call is TRBV19, the J call TRBJ1-1; D is unresolved. Germline-derived CDR1 and CDR2 are LNHDA and SQIVND (reference sequence). This CDR3 is 14 amino acids long. Trimming removed 3 bases from V and 3 bases from J, with 11 bases in between. Here the CDR3 DNA reads TGTGCCAGTAGTATCTTTCGAAGAGACACTGAAGCTTTCTTT. This translates into CASSIFRRDTEAFF.

The rearrangement links TRBV5-4 to TRBJ2-7; 9 nucleotides agree with TRBD2. The germline V gene has CDR1 SGHNT and CDR2 YYREEE (reference sequence). The CDR3 has 13 amino acids. J was trimmed by 5 bases and V by 4 bases; bases with no gene match: 4. CDR3 in amino acids: CASSRTSADEQYF. DNA for the CDR3: TGTGCCAGCAGCAGGACTAGCGCCGACGAGCAGTACTTC. The full variable domain, its missing parts supplied by reference TRBV5-4 and TRBJ2-7, is ETGVTQSPTHLIKTRGQQVTLRCSSQSGHNTVSWYQQALGQGPQFIFQYYREEENGRGNFPPRFSGLQFPNYSSELNVNALELDDSALYLCASSRTSADEQYFGPGTRLTVT.

The chain combines TRBV28 with TRBJ1-4; weak D call: TRBD1 (5 bases). Trimming stripped 5 bases from V and 8 bases from J, with 21 bases between. The germline V gene encodes CDR1 MDHEN and CDR2 SYDVKM. There are 16 residues in the CDR3. The CDR3 reads CASSPQQGEFREKLFF. The CDR3 region has the DNA TGTGCCAGCAGTCCGCAGCAGGGCGAGTTCCGGGAAAAACTGTTTTTT. Based on the CDR3 plus reference TRBV28 and TRBJ1-4, the full variable domain is DVKVTQSSRYLVKRTGEKVFLECVQDMDHENMFWYRQDPGLGLRLIYFSYDVKMKEKGDIPEGYSVSREKKERFSLILESASTNQTSMYLCASSPQQGEFREKLFFGSGTQLSVL.

The rearrangement links TRBV2 to TRBJ1-5, with 7 bases aligning to TRBD1. This CDR3 has 16 amino acids. V gave up 10 bases and J gave up 3 bases; unmatched junction bases: 15. Germline assignment: CDR1 SNHLY and CDR2 FYNNEI. The DNA for the CDR3 is TGTGCCACACAGGATTCACAGGGGCCCTACAATCAGCCCCAGCATTTT. Translating it yields CATQDSQGPYNQPQHF.

The chain combines TRBV9 with TRBJ2-7; D may be TRBD2 (5 bases). The CDR3 is made up of 13 amino acids. In germline, CDR1 is SGDLS, CDR2 YYNGEE. Trimming took 3 bases from V and 3 from J, leaving 10 bases between them. The CDR3, as DNA: TGTGCCAGCAGCGGGGAGAATCGCTACGAGCAGTACTTC. It codes for CASSGENRYEQYF.

In this sample, this clone turned up once. V is TRBV4-2 and J is TRBJ2-2; 10 nucleotides align to TRBD2. CDR1 is LGHNA, CDR2 YNFKEQ, per germline. V lost 6 bases to trimming and J lost 3 bases; unmatched junction nucleotides: 4. There are 15 residues in the CDR3. CDR3 sequence reads: CASSPSGRDTGELFF. The CDR3 bases are TGTGCCAGCAGTCCTAGCGGGAGAGACACCGGGGAGCTGTTTTTT.

The J gene is TRBJ1-2, the V gene TRBV18; D might be TRBD1 (6 bases). V lost 2 bases, J lost 2 bases, and 6 bases lay in between. Germline lookup yields CDR1 KGHSH and CDR2 LQKENI. CDR3 length: 13 amino acids. The CDR3 DNA sequence: TGTGCCAGCTCACCAGACAGGAACTATGGCTACACCTTC. Protein product: CASSPDRNYGYTF. Together with reference TRBV18 and TRBJ1-2, the CDR3 gives the full variable domain: NAGVMQNPRHLVRRRGQEARLRCSPMKGHSHVYWYRQLPEEGLKFMVYLQKENIIDESGMPKERFSAEFPKEGPSILRIQQVVRGDSAAYFCASSPDRNYGYTFGSGTRLTVV.

The rearrangement uses TRBV29-1 and TRBJ2-1, with TRBD2 matching 14 bases. The CDR3 extends over 16 amino acids. Germline trimming cut 6 bases from V and 2 bases from J; bases unmatched to any gene: 6. Germline V gene sequence: CDR1 SQVTM, CDR2 ANQGSEA. The CDR3 nucleotides are TGCAGCGTCAGAGGACTAGCGGGAGGTACCTACAATGAGCAGTTCTTC. It specifies CSVRGLAGGTYNEQFF.

V and J are TRBV5-1 and TRBJ1-6; D remains unclear. This CDR3 has 14 residues. The ends were cut back, 5 bases at V and 5 bases at J, with 11 bases in the middle. Germline V lookup: CDR1 SGHRS, CDR2 YFSETQ. The CDR3 DNA follows: TGCGCCAGCAGATTAACCCTAGATAATTCACCCCTCCACTTT. Its translation is CASRLTLDNSPLHF.